The T cell receptor (beta chain) described here comes from a study of blood T cell repertoires in COVID-19. This CDR3 is 12 amino acids long. The V end was cut by 7 bases, the J end by 6 bases, with 11 bases between. In germline, CDR1 is LGHDT, CDR2 YNNKEL (reference sequence). Authors' data handling: Amplified reference gene primers provided the basis for estimating nucleated cell counts. Measured with immunoSEQ multiplex PCR; TCRdb has only the in-frame clones, and not every one. Clone size and V and J calls were adopted from that table, with D and trimming inferred from the DNA. Altogether fewer than 300,000 clones are present, over 70% being singletons, with the ten largest covering about 9.1%.

Sequenced input: peripheral blood. The TCR comes from a human donor in a cohort sampled during active COVID-19. The chain has TRBV3-1 (or the pseudogene TRBV3-2) and TRBJ2-3; no clear D. CDR3 nucleotide sequence: TGTGCCAGCACCTCCCTCGAGGATACGCAGTATTTT. It yields the protein CASTSLEDTQYF.